This entry is about one T cell receptor beta chain. Its antigen is currently not known. Base-call qualities are not available, and no considerably larger clone is one nucleotide away. This record comes from a study of cytomegalovirus exposure and HLA in healthy donors (dated by TCRdb to the late 2010s). For the study in its entirety: An earlier analysis of approximately 640 of the donors reported about 290 Gb of sequence data and roughly 110 million unique TCR beta sequences from 150 million to 200 million T cells. In the later analysis, no new phenotypic data were used to find candidate immune exposures; instead, reliance was placed on TCR beta sequences and their occurrence across donors. Typing coverage differed by locus: A, B, C, DRB1 and DQB1 were typed in about 629-640 donors, DQA1 in 522, DPA1 in 600 to 610, and DPB1 in roughly 470. High-throughput TCR immunosequencing, statistical association of individual TCRs with disease status, and machine learning were combined to predict cytomegalovirus infection status. An early release that covered about 640 HLA-typed donors contained about 290 gigabases of sequencing data and around 80 million unique TCR sequences. Among the roughly 400 genotyped donors, approximately 77% belonged to the genetic ancestry cluster associated with self-reported Caucasian donors. Genome-wide SNP genotypes for about three fifths of the roughly 670 donors were used in a later genetic analysis, which treated that subset as a discovery cohort. Among 350 to 400 genotyped donors of the cohort, an average of roughly 240,000 unique TCR beta nucleotide sequences were sequenced per donor, roughly a sixth of them non-productive. Every discovery cohort repertoire had been produced on one sequencing platform. The aim of the study was to test whether cataloging public T cell receptors could identify signatures of past pathogen exposure. The T cell repertoires of under 700 subjects were profiled by immunosequencing and related to cytomegalovirus serostatus. Because of strong linkage in the cohort, a few DR-DQ haplotypes were treated as single units for association and clustering. In addition to the first cohort of 650 to 750 subjects, a separate validation cohort of approximately 130 different subjects was used. A later analysis re-analyzed previously published TCR beta repertoires from about 730 donors and added high-resolution HLA genotyping to study TCR occurrence patterns. Alongside the repertoire data, information on donor age, sex, ethnicity and CMV serostatus was compiled. In an earlier analysis of 587 of the donors, high-throughput TCR beta sequencing was used to judge whether each TCR beta V gene segment behaved as functional or pseudogenic. Both class I and class II loci were covered by HLA typing, at four-digit resolution.

Findings and caveats that apply to the study as a whole: A later analysis reported that several top co-occurrence clusters appeared linked to parvovirus B19, influenza, CMV and Epstein-Barr virus. Because some donors lacked HLA typing at each locus, the association tests relied only on the typed subset. This cohort had only TCR beta chains sequenced, and the lack of alpha or paired-chain data limited which features could be detected. Broadly in line with IMGT annotations, most TCR beta V segments showed up in productive rearrangements about 90% or about 30% of the time in an earlier analysis of several hundred of the donors. Some IMGT-functional V segments, including TRBV6-2 and TRBV6-3, could not be told apart with the 87-base-pair reads, so those segments were excluded. In a later analysis, HLA-associated TCR beta chains were found to be more clonally expanded and to have lower generation probabilities than equally common non-associated chains. According to a later analysis, most CMV-associated TCR beta chains appeared to be HLA-restricted, and the HLA associations seemed to be driven largely by CMV exposure. A few of the identified cytomegalovirus-associated TCR beta chains were confirmed in vitro to be specific for cytomegalovirus antigens. A further reported finding was that TCR beta sequences accurately predicted the HLA-A and HLA-B alleles for most subjects in the first cohort. In the study, some 160 TCR beta chains were listed as associated with cytomegalovirus. Linkage disequilibrium might explain the correlated functional status among segregating V segments, but an unknown experimental factor could not be excluded. A cluster of highly shared sequence variants was judged likely to be a technical artifact of the sequencing pipeline. It was suggested by the authors that the approach could potentially be generalized to other disease states and immunological phenotypes. The classifier was reported to diagnose cytomegalovirus status with high specificity and sensitivity in both the original and validation cohorts. While some public TCRs were present in many individuals, most TCR sequences turned up only very rarely across donors. Presence/absence analyses assumed roughly uniform sequencing depth across donors, an assumption that may not hold. In a later genetic analysis, fewer N-insertions in productive TCRs were reported among donors in an Asian-associated ancestry cluster than the approximately 710-donor mean. Because counts were too low, approximately 15 rarely observed V segments, including chromosome 9 orphons, were excluded from the earlier analysis of roughly 580 of the donors. A later genetic analysis associated a missense DCLRE1C variant with V-gene and J-gene trimming of TCR beta chains, and an independent cohort replicated the association. Strong co-occurrence of HLA alleles, especially DR and DQ, made assigning TCR associations to individual alleles difficult. In a later analysis, around 15,000 TCR beta sequences were associated with specific HLA alleles at a false discovery rate of 0.05. For the cohort, immune exposure information was limited to CMV serostatus. In a later analysis, the rate of TCR association differed among HLA loci, with DRB1 alleles having the most associated TCRs and HLA-C alleles having the fewest.

Library prep was done by the immunoSEQ multiplex PCR assay. For the multiplex PCR, a mixture combining 60 forward primers for TCR Vbeta segments and 13 reverse primers for TCR Jbeta segments was used. The CDR3 region of rearranged TCR beta genes was amplified from genomic DNA with a multiplex PCR assay. The Illumina HiSeq System was used to sequence the amplified TCR beta libraries as 87-base-pair reads. The authors' pipeline ran thus. A later analysis tallied 80 million to 95 million unique TCR beta chains across the 666 repertoires, and around 10 million of those chains were shared by two or more donors. To remove PCR and sequencing errors, raw reads were error-corrected and collapsed into unique sequences using a nearest-neighbor algorithm that merged closely related sequences. To assign V, D and J gene segments, CDR3 sequences were aligned to IMGT reference sequences. For a sequence to be retained, a match of at least six nucleotides was required to both a V gene segment and a J gene segment. A rearrangement was called productive if the CDR3 had no stop codons and remained in frame with V and J, and every other rearrangement was called non-productive. CDR3 was defined according to IMGT convention as the region running from the second conserved V-encoded cysteine to the conserved J-encoded phenylalanine. In an earlier analysis of 587 of the donors, sequences lacking an unambiguous match to a single V gene segment were excluded. An earlier analysis of some 500 of the donors classified V segments as functional when productive rearrangements were above 56.7% and as segregating when the standard deviation between donors was above 5%. A statistical classification framework was built to diagnose cytomegalovirus status from the catalog of TCR beta chain sequences. In a later analysis, V and J genes were assigned by comparing TCR nucleotide sequences against IMGT/GENE-DB human TR gene sequences. Using the TCRdist pipeline, a later analysis assigned CDR3 sequences along with most-parsimonious VDJ recombination scenarios. In a later analysis, each TCR beta chain was defined by its CDR3 amino acid sequence together with its V-gene family, and reads lacking a unique V-gene family were excluded. In a later analysis, 450 to 600 highly shared, low-generation-probability nucleotide sequences were removed to address suspected cross-contamination and a sequencing artifact. A later analysis calculated a clonal expansion index for each public chain from normalized within-repertoire ranks of inferred template counts. Generation probabilities in a later analysis came from a VDJ recombination model fitted to out-of-frame rearrangements, and those results were checked against IGoR. A later analysis scored TCR-TCR, TCR-HLA and TCR-CMV co-occurrence with hypergeometric tests, applying a repertoire-size bias correction to TCR pairs. In a later analysis, false discovery rates were estimated by permuting HLA or CMV assignments 20 times. In a later analysis, co-occurring TCRs were grouped using DBSCAN, with TCRdist sequence similarity added in when clustering inside HLA-allele-positive subsets. Repertoires with fewer than 30,000 or more than 120,000 public chains were left out of co-occurrence clustering, as were five repertoires with anomalous nucleotide sharing. Sourced from immuneACCESS, this table was stored by TCRdb with only in-frame sequences that have V and J called. A share of the clones is absent; for the studies checked, an unresolved V gene accounts for under half, and the remainder has no known explanation. V and J calls and clone size are as listed in that table; D and trimming were resolved from the DNA. The sample table contains around 200,000 clones; only one count was recorded for about 81% of them. About 6.1% of the sample is held by the ten biggest clonotypes.

The germline V gene gives CDR1 as SGHDT and CDR2 as YYEEEE. Including the terminal cysteine and phenylalanine, the CDR3 comprises 15 residues. Only the CDR3 DNA is retained, 45 bases long and in frame from the first base. V loses 3 bases of germline sequence and J loses 0 bases, and the interval between the two ends is 12 bases. In total, about 650 healthy bone marrow donors made up the cohort. At the time of sampling, all cohort members were nominally healthy, though unrecorded immune exposures were likely present. The donor tested CMV seropositive, placing the donor among the 290 or so seropositive members of the cohort. A peripheral blood sample was collected from each donor, and TCR beta sequencing was performed on peripheral blood mononuclear cells. Genomic DNA extraction from the blood cell samples was performed with the Qiagen DNeasy Blood Extraction Kit.

The TCR originated in a man in his forties in good health and CMV-seropositive. The chain uses TRBV5-6 and TRBJ2-5; the D region possibly corresponds to TRBD1 (5 bases align). Sequenced sample: PBMCs. The CDR3 region has the sequence CASSWVTAHQETQYF. The DNA is TGTGCCAGCAGCTGGGTGACAGCTCACCAAGAGACCCAGTACTTC.